These 27 T cell receptor beta chains share one sample of origin, sequenced in a study of T cells in Graves' hyperthyroidism and ophthalmopathy. Using RNA transcripts as the source, TCR beta CDR3 regions were amplified. The TCR CDR3 was amplified in a first-round RT-PCR using the HTBI primer set. TCRdb itself ran the multiplex PCR reads through MiXCR, one entry per CDR3 protein. Altogether fewer than 450,000 distinct CDR3 sequences are present, about a sixth being singletons, with the ten largest covering around a third. Sequencing used blood. The source is a woman aged 25 to 45 with Graves' hyperthyroidism that later progressed to Graves' ophthalmopathy.

This clonotype came up many times. The chain uses TRBV5-1 and TRBJ1-1; D is undetermined. V was pared by 4 bases and J by 5 bases, with 12 bases between. The CDR3 has 13 amino acids. Germline CDR1 reads SGHRS; CDR2 reads YFSETQ. The CDR3 region is CASSHSVGTEAFF. The CDR3 nucleotides read TGCGCCAGCAGCCACTCGGTCGGGACTGAAGCTTTCTTT.

Ten or more counts support this clonotype. The chain joins TRBV6-2 or TRBV6-3 to TRBJ2-7; TRBD2 aligns across 8 bases. This CDR3 region has 16 residues. Trimming took 5 bases from V and 5 from J; bases not matched to a gene: 14. CDR1 is MNHEY and CDR2 is SVGEGT in the germline V gene. The CDR3 spells CASSRDDPGLVDEQYF. The CDR3 nucleotides are TGTGCCAGCAGTCGGGACGATCCGGGACTAGTGGACGAGCAGTACTTC.

This clonotype was observed at least ten times. J is TRBJ2-6 and V is TRBV15; TRBD1 matches at 9 bases. The CDR3 spans 16 residues. Germline V gene data show CDR1 as LNHNV and CDR2 as YYDKDF (reference sequence). V trimming: 3 bases; J trimming: 0 bases; junction bases outside the gene matches: 0. The CDR3: CATSRTGGSGANVLTF. As DNA, the CDR3 is TGTGCCACCAGCAGGACAGGGGGCTCTGGGGCCAACGTCCTGACTTTC.

In its sample, this clonotype was seen many times. J is TRBJ2-1 and V is TRBV30, with a tentative D call TRBD1 (5 bases). The germline V gene encodes CDR1 GTSNPN and CDR2 SVGIG (reference sequence). The CDR3 is made up of 13 amino acids. Trimming took off 1 base at V and 1 base at J, with 5 bases between the two ends. The CDR3 DNA follows: TGTGCCTGGAGTGGACAGTCCTACAATGAGCAGTTCTTC. Translated: CAWSGQSYNEQFF.

This clonotype occurred a few times. This chain links TRBV4-1 with TRBJ2-1, with 8 bases fitting TRBD2. Germline CDR1 is MGHRA and CDR2 is YSYEKL. CDR3 size: 17 residues. Trimming removed 4 bases from V and 0 bases from J; junction bases left unmatched: 8. As DNA, the CDR3 is TGCGCCAGCAGCCCTCAGGCGGGGGGAAGCTCCTACAATGAGCAGTTCTTC. Encoded protein: CASSPQAGGSSYNEQFF.

In this sample, this clonotype turned up a few times. The gene calls are TRBV19 and TRBJ2-7, with 7 bases matching TRBD2. Germline CDR1 is LNHDA and CDR2 is SQIVND (reference sequence). The CDR3 has 16 amino acids. V trimming: 5 bases; J trimming: 3 bases; junction bases outside the gene matches: 13. The CDR3 nucleotides are TGTGCCAGTAGTCCTAGTTCGGAGCCGGGAGGCTACGAGCAGTACTTC. Translated: CASSPSSEPGGYEQYF.

This clonotype was counted a few times. The rearrangement links TRBV5-1 to TRBJ2-7; D is unclear. CDR3 size: 14 residues. The V end was cut by 0 bases, the J end by 6 bases, with 13 bases between. CDR1 SGHRS and CDR2 YFSETQ come from the germline V gene. The CDR3 DNA sequence: TGCGCCAGCAGCTTGGGGTCGCTGACGGCCGAGCAGTACTTC. Residues: CASSLGSLTAEQYF.

The V gene is TRBV20-1, the J gene TRBJ1-3, with D hard to call. Germline V gene lookup returns CDR1 DFQATT and CDR2 SNEGSKA (reference sequence). Trimming shortened V by 5 bases and J by 5 bases, and 10 bases separated the two germline ends. The CDR3 length is 12 residues. The CDR3 sequence: CSASAERNTIYF. The DNA for the CDR3 is TGCAGTGCTTCGGCGGAAAGAAACACCATATATTTT.

This clonotype was picked up a small number of times. The chain has TRBV3-1 and TRBJ2-7, with D tentatively TRBD2 (5 bases). V was trimmed by 8 bases and J by 7 bases, leaving 9 bases between them. The length of the CDR3 is 10 residues. The germline CDR1 and CDR2 sequences are LGHDT and YNNKEL (reference sequence). The CDR3 region has the DNA TGTGCCAGCGGCAGGAGGGAGCAGTACTTC. Translation: CASGRREQYF.

The rearrangement uses TRBV12-3 or TRBV12-4 and TRBJ1-6, with D unclear. Trimming shortened V by 6 bases and J by 8 bases, and 11 bases separated the two germline ends. The CDR3 totals 13 residues. The CDR3: CASRPPGDSPLHF. The CDR3 nucleotides read TGTGCCAGCAGACCCCCCGGGGATTCACCCCTCCACTTT.

This chain connects TRBV28 to TRBJ1-6; D unclear. CDR1 MDHEN and CDR2 SYDVKM come from the germline V gene. V lost 3 bases to trimming and J lost 3 bases, with 9 bases between them. The CDR3 covers 15 residues. DNA for the CDR3: TGTGCCAGCAGTTTCAGACACAACTATAATTCACCCCTCCACTTT. As protein: CASSFRHNYNSPLHF. The full variable domain, rest sourced from reference TRBV28 and TRBJ1-6, is DVKVTQSSRYLVKRTGEKVFLECVQDMDHENMFWYRQDPGLGLRLIYFSYDVKMKEKGDIPEGYSVSREKKERFSLILESASTNQTSMYLCASSFRHNYNSPLHFGNGTRLTVT.

The table lists this clonotype with many counts. The V gene is TRBV9, the J gene TRBJ2-5, with D possibly TRBD2 on 6 matching bases. The CDR3 runs to 15 residues. Trimming took off 4 bases at V and 5 bases at J, with 18 bases between the two ends. Germline values: CDR1 SGDLS, CDR2 YYNGEE. The CDR3 nucleotides read TGTGCCAGCAGCTCCTCTGTGGGGGGTAAGGAGACCCAGTACTTC. This encodes CASSSSVGGKETQYF.

This chain connects TRBV7-2 to TRBJ2-3; TRBD1 matches at 8 bases. CDR3 size: 15 residues. CDR1 is SGHTA, CDR2 FQGNSA, per germline. Germline trimming cut 4 bases from V and 3 bases from J; bases unmatched to any gene: 6. The CDR3, as DNA: TGTGCCAGCAGCTCTCGACGGACAGGGACAGATACGCAGTATTTT. Translating gives CASSSRRTGTDTQYF.

This clonotype has a count of ten or more. This sequence joins TRBV11-2 and TRBJ2-2; D possibly corresponds to TRBD1 (6 bases). The germline gives CDR1 SGHAT, CDR2 FQNNGV. The CDR3 consists of 16 residues. The V gene lost 5 bases and the J gene lost 3 bases, with 16 bases spanning the gap. The DNA for the CDR3 is TGTGCCAGCAGCCACAATACAGGGTTGGACACCGGGGAGCTGTTTTTT. Protein product: CASSHNTGLDTGELFF.

The rearrangement links TRBV7-9 to TRBJ1-4; no clear D. The CDR3 is 16 amino acids. CDR1 is SEHNR, CDR2 FQNEAQ, per germline (reference sequence). V dropped 5 bases and J dropped 6 bases, with 19 bases sitting between them. The CDR3: CASSRRLGGWDEKLFF. CDR3 DNA: TGTGCCAGCAGCCGCCGTTTGGGAGGTTGGGATGAAAAACTGTTTTTT.

This clonotype was recorded many times. The V call is TRBV3-1, the J call TRBJ2-5, with D possibly matching TRBD2 (6 bases). Germline V lookup: CDR1 LGHDT, CDR2 YNNKEL (reference sequence). The ends were cut back, 6 bases at V and 5 bases at J, with 19 bases in the middle. CDR3 length: 15 residues. CDR3 in amino acids: CASSGTRGLGETQYF. The DNA of the CDR3 is TGTGCCAGCAGTGGGACTCGGGGTTTAGGGGAGACCCAGTACTTC.

This clonotype was counted ten times or more. The chain has TRBV6-1 and TRBJ1-2; D gene ambiguous. This CDR3 has 13 amino acids. V lost 2 bases, J lost 7 bases, and 11 bases lay in between. Germline V gene lookup returns CDR1 MNHNS and CDR2 SASEGT. CDR3 protein: CASSETGFGGYTF. DNA for the CDR3: TGTGCCAGCAGTGAAACCGGGTTCGGTGGCTACACCTTC.

This clonotype has only a few counts. The chain uses TRBV5-1 and TRBJ2-7, with 9 bases aligning to TRBD1. The germline V gene encodes CDR1 SGHRS and CDR2 YFSETQ. V lost 0 bases and J lost 6; bases outside the gene matches: 13. There are 17 residues in the CDR3. The CDR3 nucleotides are TGCGCCAGCAGCTTGGGGCGGACAGGGGTATTAGTGGGCGAGCAGTACTTC. Residues: CASSLGRTGVLVGEQYF.

The chain combines TRBV7-9 with TRBJ1-3; 8 nucleotides match TRBD1. The V gene's germline CDR1 is SEHNR and CDR2 FQNEAQ (reference sequence). CDR3 length: 16 residues. With 5 bases clipped from V and 4 bases from J, the junction kept 10 bases outside the gene matches. The CDR3: CASSIHGQGMGNTIYF. The DNA of the CDR3 is TGTGCCAGCAGCATACACGGACAGGGAATGGGAAACACCATATATTTT.

The CDR3 loop is CASTPRQGASTGELFF. CDR3 bases: TGTGCCAGCACTCCACGACAGGGGGCATCCACCGGGGAGCTGTTTTTT. The rearrangement joins TRBV12-3 or TRBV12-4 to TRBJ2-2; 10 bases are a match to TRBD1. The V and J ends lost 7 bases and 4 bases, in that order; junction bases with no gene match: 9. CDR3 length equals 16 residues.

The chain has TRBV7-9 and TRBJ1-1, with 9 bases that match TRBD1. The germline CDR1 and CDR2 sequences are SEHNR and FQNEAQ (reference sequence). After removal of 1 base from V and 3 bases from J, the junction contained 9 bases not matched to a gene. The CDR3 length is 17 residues. The CDR3 sequence is CASSLVARTGADTEAFF. As DNA, the CDR3 is TGTGCCAGCAGCTTAGTAGCCAGGACAGGGGCGGACACTGAAGCTTTCTTT.

This clonotype showed up many times. V usage is TRBV11-2 and J usage is TRBJ2-1; D is unclear. V was shortened by 6 bases and J by 2 bases, with 11 bases between the two germline ends. This CDR3 is built from 14 residues. Germline assignment: CDR1 SGHAT and CDR2 FQNNGV. This chain's CDR3 is CASRPGSPYNEQFF. The CDR3, as DNA: TGTGCCAGCAGACCGGGCAGCCCCTACAATGAGCAGTTCTTC.

The CDR3 sequence is CASSLAQGDYSGNTIYF. In DNA form, the CDR3 reads TGTGCCAGCAGCTTAGCGCAGGGTGACTACTCTGGAAACACCATATATTTT. The J gene is TRBJ1-3, the V gene TRBV11-2; possibly TRBD1 for D (5 bases). The CDR3 spans 17 residues. Germline CDR1 SGHAT, CDR2 FQNNGV. V lost 1 base and J lost 0, with 13 bases in between.

The rearrangement joins TRBV7-9 to TRBJ2-6; a weak D match, TRBD2 (5 bases). In germline, CDR1 is SEHNR, CDR2 FQNEAQ (reference sequence). Trimming pared 5 bases from V and 0 bases from J, leaving 14 bases between. The CDR3 consists of 17 residues. CDR3 sequence (DNA): TGTGCCAGCAGCCTTTTAGGAGGATCCTCTGGGGCCAACGTCCTGACTTTC. Amino acids: CASSLLGGSSGANVLTF.

This clonotype was seen repeatedly, ten times or more. This chain connects TRBV6-1 to TRBJ1-2; TRBD1 matches at 7 bases. Germline assignment: CDR1 MNHNS and CDR2 SASEGT. The CDR3 contains 15 residues. After removal of 5 bases from V and 0 bases from J, the junction contained 6 bases not matched to a gene. The CDR3 protein is CASSSRDRSNYGYTF. CDR3 in DNA: TGTGCCAGCAGTTCCCGGGACAGATCTAACTATGGCTACACCTTC.

This clonotype was recorded at least ten times. The CDR3 is CASSSWTSGGREQYF. The CDR3 DNA reads as TGTGCCAGCAGTTCCTGGACTAGCGGGGGTCGCGAGCAGTACTTC. The chain couples TRBV28 to TRBJ2-7; 13 bases line up with TRBD2. V trimming: 4 bases; J trimming: 6 bases; junction bases outside the gene matches: 6. CDR1 and CDR2 from the germline V gene are MDHEN and SYDVKM. This CDR3 spans 15 amino acids.

This clonotype was seen many times. The chain combines TRBV15 with TRBJ2-2; D is uncertain. Germline V CDR1 and CDR2: LNHNV, YYDKDF (reference sequence). V lost 3 bases to trimming and J lost 5 bases, with 7 bases between them. CDR3 size: 13 residues. The CDR3 DNA reads TGTGCCACCAGCAGGTCGGAAACCGGGGAGCTGTTTTTT. It yields the protein CATSRSETGELFF. The full variable domain, in which reference TRBV15 and TRBJ2-2 provide the parts outside the CDR3, is DAMVIQNPRYQVTQFGKPVTLSCSQTLNHNVMYWYQQKSSQAPKLLFHYYDKDFNNEADTPDNFQSRRPNTSFCFLDIRSPGLGDTAMYLCATSRSETGELFFGEGSRLTVL.